This T cell receptor (beta chain) was identified during a study of PD-1 blockade in classical Hodgkin lymphoma. Some clones are missing from TCRdb's copy, which holds only in-frame ones; the method was immunoSEQ multiplex PCR. Of fewer than 35,000 clones in the sample, roughly 86% are singletons; the top ten hold approximately 0.49%. V dropped 7 bases and J dropped 9 bases, with 23 bases sitting between them. CDR3 length: 15 amino acids. CDR1 MNHNY and CDR2 SVGAGI come from the germline V gene (reference sequence). Specified time point: cycle 4 day 1 (C4D1), after less than seven weeks of nivolumab. Every patient experienced relapse after autologous stem cell transplantation, and brentuximab vedotin exposure varied. Out of thawed PBMCs, magnetic negative selection purified CD4+ T cells.

This clonotype was obtained from a human donor with classical Hodgkin lymphoma. The starting material was CD4+ T cells from blood, obtained before the fourth cycle of nivolumab. This rearrangement joins TRBV6-6 to TRBJ2-3, with a tentative D call TRBD2 (6 bases). This CDR3 is CASIPGRQSRWTQYF. As DNA, the CDR3 is TGTGCCAGCATCCCCGGGAGACAGAGCCGTTGGACGCAGTATTTT.